The 27 T cell receptor beta chains presented below share a single source sample, sequenced in a study of identical twins. TCRdb reprocessed the 5' RACE reads via MiXCR and lists one record per CDR3 protein. The table has about 660,000 distinct CDR3 sequences, under 9% seen once; the top ten hold 0.85% to 1%. This sample also belongs to another study, concerning yellow fever vaccine responses in identical twins.

Sequencing used PBMCs. The receptors stem from a woman under 30 in good health.

This clonotype was seen a few times. The rearrangement uses TRBV9 and TRBJ2-2; 8 bases are a match to TRBD1. Germline CDR1 reads SGDLS; CDR2 reads YYNGEE. Trimming at V came to 2 bases and at J to 4 bases, leaving 4 bases not matched to a gene. The CDR3 totals 15 residues. CDR3 sequence reads: CASSVGQGLTGELFF. DNA of the CDR3: TGTGCCAGCAGCGTCGGACAGGGACTCACCGGGGAGCTGTTTTTT.

In its sample, this clonotype was seen a few times. The gene calls are TRBV20-1 and TRBJ2-1; 7 positions match TRBD2. Losses at the gene ends were 0 bases for V and 6 bases for J; bases not matched to a gene: 8. The CDR3 runs 15 residues. In germline, CDR1 is DFQATT, CDR2 SNEGSKA (reference sequence). This CDR3 is CSAREGQRDGNEQFF. DNA of the CDR3: TGCAGTGCTAGAGAAGGGCAGCGGGATGGCAATGAGCAGTTCTTC.

The V gene is TRBV19, the J gene TRBJ2-3; 7 bases are shared with TRBD2. This CDR3 is built from 14 residues. Trimming at V came to 7 bases and at J to 8 bases, leaving 12 bases not matched to a gene. Germline V CDR1 and CDR2: LNHDA, SQIVND (reference sequence). CDR3 residues: CASTPGGPLGTQYF. CDR3 coding DNA: TGTGCCAGTACCCCGGGAGGCCCTTTGGGTACGCAGTATTTT.

This clonotype was observed a few times. The rearrangement joins TRBV24-1 to TRBJ2-3; TRBD2 matches at 13 bases. V was clipped by 3 bases and J by 8 bases; unmatched bases: 10. The CDR3 has 17 residues. CDR1 is KGHDR, CDR2 SFDVKD, per germline. The CDR3 DNA is TGTGCCACCAGTGATCTACGGACTAGCGGGAGTCCCGGTACGCAGTATTTT. As protein: CATSDLRTSGSPGTQYF.

This clonotype has at least ten counts. The CDR3 DNA sequence: TGCGCCAGCAGCTTGGACCCTAGTTTCTACGAGCAGTACTTC. This encodes CASSLDPSFYEQYF. The rearrangement uses TRBV5-1 and TRBJ2-7; D ambiguous. The CDR3 is made up of 14 amino acids. The ends were cut back, 0 bases at V and 3 bases at J, with 10 bases in the middle. Germline assignment: CDR1 SGHRS and CDR2 YFSETQ.

The CDR3 region has the DNA TGCGCCAGCAGCTTTAGCGATCCGAACACCGGGGAGCTGTTTTTT. It codes for CASSFSDPNTGELFF. The V call is TRBV5-1, the J call TRBJ2-2; a weak D match, TRBD2 (5 bases). The length of the CDR3 is 15 residues. CDR1 is SGHRS, CDR2 YFSETQ, per germline. Trimming cost V 2 bases and J 0 bases, with 8 bases left between them.

This clonotype was detected a few times. J is TRBJ2-7 and V is TRBV4-2, with TRBD1 matching 9 bases. J gave up 7 bases and V 3 bases, and 10 bases lay outside the gene matches. Germline V gene lookup returns CDR1 LGHNA and CDR2 YNFKEQ. This CDR3 contains 15 residues. DNA for the CDR3: TGTGCCAGCAGCCACCCGGGACAGGGTACTCAAGAGCAGTACTTC. Protein product: CASSHPGQGTQEQYF.

The genes are TRBV11-2 and TRBJ2-1; TRBD2 aligns across 7 bases. Germline V CDR1 and CDR2: SGHAT, FQNNGV. Losses at the gene ends were 2 bases for V and 9 bases for J; bases not matched to a gene: 13. The CDR3 totals 16 residues. The CDR3 spells CASSLLPGGLVSEQFF. CDR3 nucleotide sequence: TGTGCCAGCAGCTTACTCCCCGGGGGGTTGGTTAGTGAGCAGTTCTTC.

In its sample, this clonotype was seen a few times. This chain uses TRBV7-9 with TRBJ2-6, with unresolved D. Trimming stripped 0 bases from V and 6 bases from J, with 3 bases between. From germline, CDR1 is SEHNR and CDR2 FQNEAQ (reference sequence). The CDR3 is 13 residues long. The CDR3 here is CASSLAVANVLTF. CDR3 in DNA: TGTGCCAGCAGCTTAGCCGTGGCCAACGTCCTGACTTTC.

This clonotype was observed many times. The chain is built from TRBV29-1 and TRBJ2-3; D call uncertain. Germline CDR1 SQVTM, CDR2 ANQGSEA. The CDR3 runs to 13 residues. With 7 bases removed from V and 1 base from J, the gap between germline ends came to 12 bases. The CDR3 region is CSAVPGGTDTQYF. The CDR3, as DNA: TGCAGCGCCGTTCCCGGAGGCACAGATACGCAGTATTTT.

CDR3 in amino acids: CSARSFFNYGYTF. The CDR3 DNA reads as TGCAGTGCTAGATCCTTTTTCAATTATGGCTACACCTTC. V usage is TRBV20-1 and J usage is TRBJ1-2, with D uncertain. The V and J ends lost 2 bases and 5 bases respectively, with 12 bases between them. This CDR3 has 13 amino acids. Germline CDR1 DFQATT, CDR2 SNEGSKA (reference sequence).

This clonotype was observed many times. The chain carries TRBV6-5 and TRBJ1-6; TRBD1 is a possible D gene (5 bases). The CDR3 runs 14 residues. CDR1 and CDR2 (germline): MNHEY, SVGAGI. Between the trimmed V and J ends, which lost 4 bases and 5 bases, there was a span of 9 bases. CDR3 in amino acids: CASSSGGNNSPLHF. The CDR3 DNA reads TGTGCCAGCAGTTCGGGGGGAAATAATTCACCCCTCCACTTT.

This chain joins TRBV29-1 and TRBJ2-3; the D is unclear. The CDR3 totals 11 residues. V was cut by 8 bases and J by 2 bases, with 8 bases left in between. The germline V gene encodes CDR1 SQVTM and CDR2 ANQGSEA. The CDR3 sequence is CSFGFTDTQYF. CDR3 bases: TGCAGCTTCGGATTCACAGATACGCAGTATTTT.

The CDR3 here is CASSTARGEGRLEQYF. The CDR3 DNA sequence: TGTGCCAGCAGCACGGCTCGGGGGGAGGGCCGTTTGGAGCAGTACTTC. This rearrangement joins TRBV7-2 to TRBJ2-7, with 7 bases that match TRBD2. V trimming: 5 bases; J trimming: 7 bases; junction bases outside the gene matches: 17. CDR1 is SGHTA, CDR2 FQGNSA, per germline. The CDR3 is made up of 16 amino acids. Based on the CDR3 plus reference TRBV7-2 and TRBJ2-7, the full variable domain is GAGVSQSPSNKVTEKGKDVELRCDPISGHTALYWYRQSLGQGLEFLIYFQGNSAPDKSGLPSDRFSAERTGGSVSTLTIQRTQQEDSAVYLCASSTARGEGRLEQYFGPGTRLTVT.

This clonotype showed up many times. This rearrangement joins TRBV29-1 to TRBJ2-1, with 9 nucleotides matching TRBD2. Germline V gene lookup returns CDR1 SQVTM and CDR2 ANQGSEA. This CDR3 spans 16 amino acids. V dropped 2 bases and J dropped 4; count of bases not matched to a gene: 9. The DNA of the CDR3 is TGCAGCGTTGAACCGGGGGTAGCGGGGGTATACAATGAGCAGTTCTTC. It yields the protein CSVEPGVAGVYNEQFF.

The chain carries TRBV6-1 and TRBJ2-3; 7 nucleotides align to TRBD2. Germline CDR1 MNHNS, CDR2 SASEGT. The CDR3 is 13 amino acids. V was clipped by 11 bases and J by 2 bases; unmatched bases: 7. The CDR3 bases are TGTGCCGCGAGCGGGACCCACACAGATACGCAGTATTTT. Protein sequence: CAASGTHTDTQYF.

This clonotype was seen a handful of times. The genes are TRBV7-9 and TRBJ1-3; 9 bases map to TRBD1. Germline V CDR1 and CDR2: SEHNR, FQNEAQ (reference sequence). The CDR3 is made up of 17 amino acids. V was pared by 3 bases and J by 3 bases, with 9 bases of the junction left unmatched. CDR3 coding DNA: TGTGCCAGCAGCTTCCATCAACAGGGGGCGCGTGGAAACACCATATATTTT. It is translated as CASSFHQQGARGNTIYF. Full variable domain (missing parts from reference TRBV7-9 and TRBJ1-3): DTGVSQNPRHKITKRGQNVTFRCDPISEHNRLYWYRQTLGQGPEFLTYFQNEAQLEKSRLLSDRFSAERPKGSFSTLEIQRTEQGDSAMYLCASSFHQQGARGNTIYFGEGSWLTVV.

In this sample, this clonotype turned up a few times. The chain recombines TRBV5-6 with TRBJ1-4; D is unresolved. The V end was cut by 2 bases, the J end by 5 bases, with 7 bases between. The CDR3 extends over 13 amino acids. The V gene's germline CDR1 is SGHDT and CDR2 YYEEEE. CDR3 region: CASSLIVNEKLFF. CDR3 nucleotide sequence: TGTGCCAGCAGCTTAATAGTGAATGAAAAACTGTTTTTT.

The CDR3, as DNA: TGTGCCGGCGGCACGCCCCAGGGCGGCTATGGCTACACCTTC. This gives the protein CAGGTPQGGYGYTF. This chain connects TRBV7-9 to TRBJ1-2, with D perhaps TRBD1 (5 bases). The CDR3 spans 14 residues. In germline, CDR1 is SEHNR, CDR2 FQNEAQ (reference sequence). Trimming left V 11 bases short and J 4 bases short, with 20 bases between. The variable domain in full, with the rest retrieved from reference TRBV7-9 and TRBJ1-2, is DTGVSQNPRHKITKRGQNVTFRCDPISEHNRLYWYRQTLGQGPEFLTYFQNEAQLEKSRLLSDRFSAERPKGSFSTLEIQRTEQGDSAMYLCAGGTPQGGYGYTFGSGTRLTVV.

This clonotype was recorded at least ten times. The rearrangement links TRBV6-5 to TRBJ2-5, with D possibly being TRBD2 (6 bases). Germline V gene data show CDR1 as MNHEY and CDR2 as SVGAGI. This CDR3 is 14 amino acids long. Trimming stripped 0 bases from V and 5 bases from J, with 10 bases between. The CDR3 loop is CASSYSLGGETQYF. The CDR3 DNA reads as TGTGCCAGCAGTTACTCGCTGGGGGGTGAGACCCAGTACTTC.

There are many counts of this clonotype. The rearrangement joins TRBV15 to TRBJ2-1; the D is unclear. Germline values: CDR1 LNHNV, CDR2 YYDKDF (reference sequence). V lost 0 bases and J 6 bases, leaving 9 bases between the germline ends. CDR3 length: 14 amino acids. CDR3 nucleotide sequence: TGTGCCACCAGCAGAGATATGGCACTCAATGAGCAGTTCTTC. The encoded protein is CATSRDMALNEQFF.

The chain links TRBV28 to TRBJ2-7; 16 positions match TRBD2. The CDR3 is 20 amino acids. Losses at the gene ends were 5 bases for V and 1 base for J; bases not matched to a gene: 14. Looked up from germline, CDR1 is MDHEN and CDR2 is SYDVKM. The CDR3 loop is CASSLHSTGTSGRGSYEQYF. The CDR3 coding sequence is TGTGCCAGCAGTCTCCATTCTACCGGGACTAGCGGGAGGGGTTCCTACGAGCAGTACTTC.

V is TRBV12-3 or TRBV12-4 and J is TRBJ2-5; D may be TRBD1 (5 bases). The CDR3 runs to 13 residues. V gave up 4 bases and J gave up 3 bases, with 9 bases separating them. CDR3 DNA sequence: TGTGCCAGCAGTTGGGGCGGCGAAGAGACCCAGTACTTC. Translating gives CASSWGGEETQYF.

The sample holds a few counts of this clonotype. V and J are TRBV4-3 and TRBJ1-1; D is unresolved. CDR3 size: 14 residues. Germline loops: CDR1 LGHNA, CDR2 YSLEER. V lost 1 base, J lost 6 bases, and 12 bases lay in between. The chain's CDR3 is CASSQVHGQPEAFF. In DNA, the CDR3 is TGCGCCAGCAGCCAAGTCCACGGGCAGCCTGAAGCTTTCTTT.

This clonotype was picked up a small number of times. The chain combines TRBV28 with TRBJ2-1, with TRBD2 matching over 7 bases. Germline assignment: CDR1 MDHEN and CDR2 SYDVKM. V was pared by 2 bases and J by 3 bases, with 10 bases of the junction left unmatched. The CDR3 totals 17 residues. The CDR3 nucleotides are TGTGCCAGCAGTTTAGCGGGAGATGCTACAAACTACAATGAGCAGTTCTTC. It specifies CASSLAGDATNYNEQFF.

This clonotype has ten or more counts. The rearrangement uses TRBV7-3 and TRBJ2-3; 7 nucleotides match TRBD1. Germline V gene lookup returns CDR1 SGHTA and CDR2 FQGTGA. The CDR3 has 16 amino acids. J gave up 2 bases and V 2 bases, and 7 bases lay outside the gene matches. The CDR3 DNA follows: TGTGCCAGCAGCTTATTAGGGGGCGACTACACAGATACGCAGTATTTT. Protein product: CASSLLGGDYTDTQYF.

The CDR3 is CASSLGGDRAETQYF. CDR3 in DNA: TGTGCCAGCAGCTTAGGCGGAGACAGGGCGGAGACCCAGTACTTC. The V call is TRBV7-9, the J call TRBJ2-5, with 7 bases lining up with TRBD1. CDR3 length equals 15 residues. V lost 1 base to trimming and J lost 5 bases; unmatched junction nucleotides: 7. CDR1 and CDR2 from the germline V gene are SEHNR and FQNEAQ (reference sequence).